This T cell receptor (beta chain) was documented in a study of shared clonotypes between healthy human individuals. Findings of the study overall: Naive CD4 clonotypes overlapped across several donors at about 5%. Across subsets, estimated richness was generally greater for naive than for memory populations. Rarefaction exposed incomplete sorted-subset sequencing despite large depth.

Researchers partitioned CD4+ cells into CD45RA+ naive and CD45RA-negative memory subsets. A word on this clone: Its antigen is not known.

Repertoires were generated with immunoSEQ multiplex PCR, while TCRdb's copy carries only in-frame clones and drops some. The sample shows more than 2 million clones, approximately 95% of them seen only once. CDR3 length equals 16 residues. CDR1 is MNHEY, CDR2 SMNVEV, per germline (reference sequence). Trimming pared 4 bases from V and 7 bases from J, leaving 20 bases between. This sequence originates from a man between 18 and 29 years old in good health. The chain is built from TRBV27 and TRBJ2-1; D not certain. The source material was naive CD4+ T cells sorted from blood. Subset in this sample: CD45RA+ positively selected. DNA for the CDR3: TGTGCCAGCAGTTCCCTCGTGACCAGAACTGGGAATGAGCAGTTCTTC. Protein: CASSSLVTRTGNEQFF.